This T cell receptor (beta chain) was sequenced during a study of T-cell reconstitution after alpha-beta-depleted transplantation in children. Study-level findings and limits: The origin of alpha-beta T cells about two months after transplant was reportedly several hundred expanded graft clones. Diversity of TCRbeta at day 60 was high in some patients, arising from surviving recipient T cells and thymic progenitors. T-cell counts and diversity at one year following transplant were attributed mainly to newly produced T cells.

This CDR3 is built from 15 residues. Germline V lookup: CDR1 SGHVS, CDR2 FQNEAQ. V lost 2 bases and J 0 bases, leaving 8 bases between the germline ends. Regarding this clonotype: The target antigen is unknown.

Construction of the TCRbeta library involved unique molecular identifiers. TCRdb independently ran MiXCR on the PCR reads; one entry per CDR3 protein. In the table there are about 240,000 distinct CDR3 sequences, about 26% of which are singletons. This sequence originates from a girl aged 2 to 10 with Fanconi anemia, due to receive a stem cell transplant. This sequence joins TRBV7-8 and TRBJ1-5; D unresolved. The sample was PBMCs, taken before TCRalphabeta/CD19-depleted stem cell transplant. Here the CDR3 reads CASSLSRYSNQPQHF. The DNA of the CDR3 is TGTGCCAGCAGCTTAAGCAGGTATAGCAATCAGCCCCAGCATTTT.